One T cell receptor (beta chain) is described in this entry. Other DNA sequences in this specimen translate into the identical CDR3. The data were taken from a study of T cell clones after liver transplantation. Clones were read by immunoSEQ multiplex PCR, and TCRdb kept only the in-frame ones, dropping some. The data show over 100,000 clones, 82% seen once. With 3 bases clipped from V and 7 bases from J, the junction kept 4 bases outside the gene matches. This CDR3 is 14 amino acids long. Germline V gene data show CDR1 as KGHSH and CDR2 as LQKENI. The sequences come from CD4+ T cells from blood, collected before liver transplant. The receptor's source is a human donor who received a liver transplant. The V and J genes are TRBV18 and TRBJ1-5; 9 nucleotides match TRBD1. The CDR3 bases are TGTGCCAGCTCACCGGGGACAGGGAACCAGCCCCAGCATTTT. This encodes CASSPGTGNQPQHF.